The rows below give T cell receptor beta chains drawn from one sample of a study of blood T cell repertoires in COVID-19. Profiling relied on immunoSEQ multiplex PCR, and the TCRdb table lists in-frame clones only, not all of them. The sample holds roughly 56,000 clones, more than 80% seen once. Input material: peripheral blood. These TCRs come from a human donor in a cohort sampled during active COVID-19. Each CDR3 is given with its conserved first and last residue. The D gene is left open where the match is weak. The size of a clone is reported for some rows only, either as once, few or many, or as a class for expanded clones.

TRBV19	NA	NA	TRBJ1-4	TGTGCCAGTAGTACGGGGGGTGAAAAACTGTTTTTT	CASSTGGEKLFF
TRBV10-3	NA	TRBD1	TRBJ1-5	TGTGCCATCGGAGACAGGGCGATGCCCCAGCATTTT	CAIGDRAMPQHF
TRBV7-9	once	TRBD2	TRBJ2-1	TGTGCCAGCAGTTTACTAGCGGGGGGGTCGGACAATGAGCAGTTCTTC	CASSLLAGGSDNEQFF
TRBV6-2/TRBV6-3	NA	TRBD1	TRBJ1-2	TGTGCCAGCAGTTACGAGGACAGGGATCTATCTGGCTACACCTTC	CASSYEDRDLSGYTF
TRBV9	NA	NA	TRBJ2-5	TGTGCCAGCAGCGTGGCCGGGGGCCAAGAGACCCAGTACTTC	CASSVAGGQETQYF
TRBV5-1	NA	NA	TRBJ1-2	TGCGCCAGCAGCTTGGCAGGTACCTATGGCTACACCTTC	CASSLAGTYGYTF
TRBV5-1	NA	TRBD1	TRBJ2-7	TGCGCCAGCAGCGTAACCGGGACAGGGGGCGGCGAGCAGTACTTC	CASSVTGTGGGEQYF
TRBV2	NA	NA	TRBJ2-7	TGTGCCAGCAGGCAGGGACACCCCTACGAGCAGTACTTC	CASRQGHPYEQYF
TRBV4-3	NA	NA	TRBJ2-3	TGCGCCAGCAGCCCAGGGCGGGGAGGCACAGATACGCAGTATTTT	CASSPGRGGTDTQYF
TRBV5-1	NA	TRBD1	TRBJ2-3	TGCGCCAGCAGCATCCCGACAGGGGGCGAAGATACGCAGTATTTT	CASSIPTGGEDTQYF
TRBV7-2	NA	NA	TRBJ1-4	TGTGCCAGCAGCTTAGTTGGTCCGAGTCAGGGGGAAAAACTGTTTTTT	CASSLVGPSQGEKLFF
TRBV6-2/TRBV6-3	once	NA	TRBJ2-1	TGTGCCAGCAGTCGGCCGGGTGAGCAGTTCTTC	CASSRPGEQFF
TRBV27	once	NA	TRBJ2-7	TGTGCCAGCAGTTTAAAGAATCCGGGGATCCACGAGCAGTACTTC	CASSLKNPGIHEQYF
TRBV18	NA	NA	TRBJ1-1	TGTGCCAGCTCCCAGGAAGGGGCTGAAGCTTTCTTT	CASSQEGAEAFF
TRBV4-3	NA	TRBD1	TRBJ1-1	TGCGCCAGCAGCCAAGGACAGGGGCTTGAGACTGAAGCTTTCTTT	CASSQGQGLETEAFF
TRBV29-1	NA	TRBD2	TRBJ2-7	TGCAGCGTTAAGATAGTAGCGGGGGGGCCGGTCGAGCAGTACTTC	CSVKIVAGGPVEQYF
TRBV5-1	NA	TRBD1	TRBJ1-2	TGCGCCAGCAGTCCTTACAGGGGAGGCTACACCTTC	CASSPYRGGYTF
TRBV30	NA	TRBD1	TRBJ1-1	TGTGCCTGGAACAGGGGGATGGGGGGGAACACTGAAGCTTTCTTT	CAWNRGMGGNTEAFF
TRBV14	NA	TRBD1	TRBJ1-5	TGTGCCAGCAGCCTGACAGGGATGAGACAGCCCCAGCATTTT	CASSLTGMRQPQHF
TRBV9	NA	NA	TRBJ2-3	TGTGCCAGCAGCGTACAGGCCAGCACAGATACGCAGTATTTT	CASSVQASTDTQYF
TRBV11-2	NA	TRBD2	TRBJ2-1	TGTGCCAGCAGCTTAGAATGGGGACTAGTAGGGACATATGAGCAGTTCTTC	CASSLEWGLVGTYEQFF
TRBV5-1	few	NA	TRBJ1-2	TGCGCCAGCAGCTTGGTTCCCACCGGGAGCGGGGGCTACACCTTC	CASSLVPTGSGGYTF
TRBV6-2/TRBV6-3	once	NA	TRBJ1-2	TGTGCCAGCAGTTATTCCTCCCTTCATGGCTACACCTTC	CASSYSSLHGYTF
TRBV19	NA	TRBD1	TRBJ2-3	TGTGCCACCCTCCTGACAGGGTCCCGACCAGATACGCAGTATTTT	CATLLTGSRPDTQYF
TRBV7-8	NA	NA	TRBJ1-2	TGTGCCAGCAGCAAGGGACGGGACTTCTATGGCTACACCTTC	CASSKGRDFYGYTF
TRBV18	NA	NA	TRBJ1-4	TGTGCCAGCTCACCAAACTCCCGGGCAACTAATGAAAAACTGTTTTTT	CASSPNSRATNEKLFF
TRBV25-1	NA	TRBD1	TRBJ1-2	TGTGCCAGCAGTGTCGCCGGGACAGCCGGCGGCTACACCTTC	CASSVAGTAGGYTF
TRBV7-2	NA	NA	TRBJ2-6	TGTGCCAGCAGCTTAGCAGGGGGAACTGGGGCCAACGTCCTGACTTTC	CASSLAGGTGANVLTF
TRBV5-6	NA	TRBD1	TRBJ1-2	TGTGCCAGCAGTCGGACCGGGGACAGTTTAGGCTACACCTTC	CASSRTGDSLGYTF
TRBV6-2/TRBV6-3	NA	TRBD1	TRBJ2-5	TGTGCCAGCAGTTACCTACAGGGGGCGGATGAGACCCAGTACTTC	CASSYLQGADETQYF
TRBV5-1	NA	NA	TRBJ2-7	TGCGCCAGCAGCTTGGAGGGGTCAGCTTACGAGCAGTACTTC	CASSLEGSAYEQYF
TRBV30	NA	TRBD1	TRBJ2-7	TGTGCCTGGAGTGGTGCAGGGGGCTCCCTCTACGAGCAGTACTTC	CAWSGAGGSLYEQYF
TRBV4-3	NA	NA	TRBJ2-1	TGCGCCAGCAGCCGAGGGGGCCCAGGGGGGCCGAGCTCCTACAATGAGCAGTTCTTC	CASSRGGPGGPSSYNEQFF
TRBV6-6	NA	TRBD1	TRBJ1-6	TGTGCCAGCCGAAGGGACAGCAGATCCTATAATTCACCCCTCCACTTT	CASRRDSRSYNSPLHF
TRBV6-2/TRBV6-3	few	TRBD1	TRBJ1-5	TGTGCCAGCAGTCCCTGGGACAGGGCGAATCAGCCCCAGCATTTT	CASSPWDRANQPQHF
TRBV2	NA	NA	TRBJ2-3	TGTGCCAGCAAAGCCCCCCGGGGGTGGGATACGCAGTATTTT	CASKAPRGWDTQYF
TRBV3-1/TRBV3-2	once	NA	TRBJ2-6	TGTGCCAGCAGCCGGGGGGTTTTGTCCGGGGCCAACGTCCTGACTTTC	CASSRGVLSGANVLTF
TRBV5-1	NA	TRBD1	TRBJ2-1	TGCGCCAGCAGTGCGGGACAGGGAACGAATGAGCAGTTCTTC	CASSAGQGTNEQFF
TRBV6-4	NA	TRBD2	TRBJ2-2	TGTGCCAGCAGTGAGGGCTCGCTAGCGGGGAACACCGGGGAGCTGTTTTTT	CASSEGSLAGNTGELFF
TRBV4-3	NA	TRBD2	TRBJ2-3	TGCGCCAGCAGCCAAGCCGCCGCTAGCGGGGGGTCCGGGGATACGCAGTATTTT	CASSQAAASGGSGDTQYF
TRBV9	NA	TRBD2	TRBJ2-1	TGTGCCAGCAGCGTTAGCGGGGGGGCCTTCAATGAGCAGTTCTTC	CASSVSGGAFNEQFF
TRBV6-5	once	NA	TRBJ1-1	TGTGCCACCCGGTGGGGGCACACTGAAGCTTTCTTT	CATRWGHTEAFF
TRBV11-2	medium-sized	TRBD1	TRBJ2-7	TGTGCCAGCAGCTTTGGACAGGGCGTTTCCTACGAGCAGTACTTC	CASSFGQGVSYEQYF
TRBV9	NA	TRBD1	TRBJ2-7	TGTGCCAGCAGCCGGGACAGGGGGCACGAGCAGTACTTC	CASSRDRGHEQYF